A selection of T cell receptor beta chains follows, all from one sample in a study of CD8 T cells in Susac syndrome. TCRdb redid the calling of the immunoSEQ multiplex PCR reads with MiXCR, one entry per CDR3 protein. The sample contains more than 120,000 distinct CDR3 sequences, around 94% of which appear only once. Sequences were obtained from CD4+ T cells from PBMCs. The receptors derive from a human donor in good health. Both conserved end residues are part of each CDR3. D genes are given only for firm matches. Size is stated for part of the rows, as once, few or many counts, or as a class when the clone is expanded.

d_call j_call v_call clone_size cdr3_aa cdr3_nt
TRBD2 TRBJ2-3 TRBV20-1 . CSARDPAGEEDTQYF TGCAGTGCTAGAGATCCAGCGGGAGAGGAGGATACGCAGTATTTT
. TRBJ1-2 TRBV2 . CASRTDTYGYTF TGTGCCAGCAGAACCGACACCTATGGCTACACCTTC
. TRBJ1-6 TRBV12-3/TRBV12-4 . CASRERGNSPLHF TGTGCCAGCAGAGAAAGGGGTAATTCACCCCTCCACTTT
. TRBJ2-7 TRBV7-2 . CASTPPGNIGKQYF TGTGCCAGCACCCCACCCGGGAACATTGGCAAGCAGTACTTC
. TRBJ2-7 TRBV28 few CASSLLGSYEQYF TGTGCCAGCAGTTTATTGGGCAGTTACGAGCAGTACTTC
. TRBJ2-1 TRBV5-4 . CASSLYGYNEQFF TGTGCCAGCAGCTTGTATGGGTACAATGAGCAGTTCTTC
. TRBJ1-1 TRBV7-9 . CASSIRVEAFF TGTGCCAGCAGCATCAGGGTTGAAGCTTTCTTT
. TRBJ1-1 TRBV3-1 . CASSPYPEAPLF TGTGCCAGCAGCCCTTACCCGGAGGCCCCCCTCTTT
. TRBJ2-7 TRBV12-3/TRBV12-4 . CASTRTPSYEQYF TGTGCCAGCACAAGGACTCCCTCCTACGAGCAGTACTTC
TRBD2 TRBJ2-5 TRBV5-1 . CASSLARGEETQYF TGCGCCAGCAGCTTGGCTCGGGGGGAAGAGACCCAGTACTTC
. TRBJ2-2 TRBV14 . CASSQVGRNAYTGELFF TGTGCCAGCAGCCAAGTAGGAAGGAATGCGTACACCGGGGAGCTGTTTTTT
TRBD1 TRBJ1-4 TRBV25-1 . CASSLGGTGGEKLFF TGTGCCAGCAGTCTGGGCGGGACAGGTGGTGAAAAACTGTTTTTT